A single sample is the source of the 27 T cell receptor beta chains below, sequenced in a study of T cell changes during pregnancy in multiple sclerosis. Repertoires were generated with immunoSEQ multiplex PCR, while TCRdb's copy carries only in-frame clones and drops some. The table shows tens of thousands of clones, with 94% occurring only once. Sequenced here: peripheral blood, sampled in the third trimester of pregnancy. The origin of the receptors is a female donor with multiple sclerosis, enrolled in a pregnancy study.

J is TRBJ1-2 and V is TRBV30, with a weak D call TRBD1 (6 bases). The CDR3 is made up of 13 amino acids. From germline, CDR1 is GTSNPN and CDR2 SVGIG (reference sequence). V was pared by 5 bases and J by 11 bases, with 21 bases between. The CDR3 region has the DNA TGTGCCTGGGGGGGGGCCACGGCCATGCGGTACACCTTC. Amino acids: CAWGGATAMRYTF.

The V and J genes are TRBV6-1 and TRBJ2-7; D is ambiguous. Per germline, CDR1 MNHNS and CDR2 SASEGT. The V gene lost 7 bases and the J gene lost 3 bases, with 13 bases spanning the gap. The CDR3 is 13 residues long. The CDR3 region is CASTSAFHYEQYF. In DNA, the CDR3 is TGTGCCAGCACCTCAGCGTTTCACTACGAGCAGTACTTC.

CDR3 nucleotide sequence: TGTGCCAGCAGCCAACCTGCCGGGACAGGGGATGGCTACACCTTC. Translating it yields CASSQPAGTGDGYTF. This chain links TRBV4-2 with TRBJ1-2, with 10 nucleotides matching TRBD1. Germline-derived CDR1 and CDR2 are LGHNA and YNFKEQ. This CDR3 spans 15 amino acids. V lost 2 bases and J lost 6; bases outside the gene matches: 6.

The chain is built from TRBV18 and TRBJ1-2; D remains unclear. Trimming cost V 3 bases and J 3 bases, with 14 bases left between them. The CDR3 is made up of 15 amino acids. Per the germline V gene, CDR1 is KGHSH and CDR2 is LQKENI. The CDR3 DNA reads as TGTGCCAGCTCACCGGAGGACGGAGCCCACTATGGCTACACCTTC. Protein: CASSPEDGAHYGYTF.

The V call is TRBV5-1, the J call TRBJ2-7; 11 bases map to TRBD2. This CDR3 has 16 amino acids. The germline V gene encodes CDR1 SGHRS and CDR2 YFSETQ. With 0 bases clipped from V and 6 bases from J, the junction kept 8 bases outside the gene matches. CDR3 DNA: TGCGCCAGCAGCTTGGATAGCGGGGGGGCCGGTGGCGAGCAGTACTTC. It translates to CASSLDSGGAGGEQYF.

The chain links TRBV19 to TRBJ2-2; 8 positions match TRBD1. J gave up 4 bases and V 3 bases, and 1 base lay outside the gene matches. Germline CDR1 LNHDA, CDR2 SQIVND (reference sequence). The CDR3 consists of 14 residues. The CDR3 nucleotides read TGTGCCAGTAGTATGGACAGGGCCACCGGGGAGCTGTTTTTT. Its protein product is CASSMDRATGELFF. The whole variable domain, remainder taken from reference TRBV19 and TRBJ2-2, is DGGITQSPKYLFRKEGQNVTLSCEQNLNHDAMYWYRQDPGQGLRLIYYSQIVNDFQKGDIAEGYSVSREKKESFPLTVTSAQKNPTAFYLCASSMDRATGELFFGEGSRLTVL.

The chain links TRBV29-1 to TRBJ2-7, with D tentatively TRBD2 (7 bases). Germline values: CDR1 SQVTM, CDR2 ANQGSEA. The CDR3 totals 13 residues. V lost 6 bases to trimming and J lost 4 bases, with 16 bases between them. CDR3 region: CSVSSGGGYEQYF. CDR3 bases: TGCAGCGTGTCGTCGGGGGGCGGGTACGAGCAGTACTTC.

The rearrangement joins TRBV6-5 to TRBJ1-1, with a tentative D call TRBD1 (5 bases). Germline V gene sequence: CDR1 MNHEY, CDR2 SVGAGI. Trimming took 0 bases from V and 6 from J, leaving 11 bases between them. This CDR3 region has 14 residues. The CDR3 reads CASSYSTQGAEAFF. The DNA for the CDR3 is TGTGCCAGCAGTTACTCAACGCAGGGCGCTGAAGCTTTCTTT.

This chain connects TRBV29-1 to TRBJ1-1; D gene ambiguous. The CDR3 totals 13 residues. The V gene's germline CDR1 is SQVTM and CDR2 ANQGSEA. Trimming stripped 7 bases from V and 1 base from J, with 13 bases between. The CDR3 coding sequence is TGCAGCGACGGCGGCATGGGGAACACTGAAGCTTTCTTT. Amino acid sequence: CSDGGMGNTEAFF.

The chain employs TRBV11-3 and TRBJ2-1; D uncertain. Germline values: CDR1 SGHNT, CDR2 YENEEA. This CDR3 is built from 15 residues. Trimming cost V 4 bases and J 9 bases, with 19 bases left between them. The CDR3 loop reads CASSSTPGPSSEQFF. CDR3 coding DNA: TGTGCCAGCAGCTCCACCCCAGGCCCGTCCAGTGAGCAGTTCTTC. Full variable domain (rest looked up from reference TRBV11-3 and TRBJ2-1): EAGVVQSPRYKIIEKKQPVAFWCNPISGHNTLYWYLQNLGQGPELLIRYENEEAVDDSQLPKDRFSAERLKGVDSTLKIQPAELGDSAVYLCASSSTPGPSSEQFFGPGTRLTVL.

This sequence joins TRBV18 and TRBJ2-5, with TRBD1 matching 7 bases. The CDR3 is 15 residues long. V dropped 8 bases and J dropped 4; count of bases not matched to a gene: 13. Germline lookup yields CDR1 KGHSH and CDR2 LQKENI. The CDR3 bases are TGTGCCAGCACAGCCACGGGACAGATACGAGAGACCCAGTACTTC. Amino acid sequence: CASTATGQIRETQYF.

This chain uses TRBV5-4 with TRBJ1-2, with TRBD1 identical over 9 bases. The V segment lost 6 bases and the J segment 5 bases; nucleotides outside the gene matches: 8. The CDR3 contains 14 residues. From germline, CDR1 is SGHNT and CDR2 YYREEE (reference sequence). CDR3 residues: CASNGQGRRYGYTF. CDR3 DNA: TGTGCCAGCAATGGACAGGGGAGGCGGTATGGCTACACCTTC. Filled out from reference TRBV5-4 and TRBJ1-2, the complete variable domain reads ETGVTQSPTHLIKTRGQQVTLRCSSQSGHNTVSWYQQALGQGPQFIFQYYREEENGRGNFPPRFSGLQFPNYSSELNVNALELDDSALYLCASNGQGRRYGYTFGSGTRLTVV.

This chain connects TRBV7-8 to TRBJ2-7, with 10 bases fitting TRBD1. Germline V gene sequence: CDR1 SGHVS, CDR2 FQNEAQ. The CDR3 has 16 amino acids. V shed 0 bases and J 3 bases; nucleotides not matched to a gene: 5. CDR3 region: CASSLAQTGGDYEQYF. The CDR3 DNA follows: TGTGCCAGCAGCTTAGCCCAGACAGGGGGCGACTACGAGCAGTACTTC. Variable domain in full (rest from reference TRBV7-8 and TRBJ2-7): GAGVSQSPRYKVAKRGQDVALRCDPISGHVSLFWYQQALGQGPEFLTYFQNEAQLDKSGLPSDRFFAERPEGSVSTLKIQRTQQEDSAVYLCASSLAQTGGDYEQYFGPGTRLTVT.

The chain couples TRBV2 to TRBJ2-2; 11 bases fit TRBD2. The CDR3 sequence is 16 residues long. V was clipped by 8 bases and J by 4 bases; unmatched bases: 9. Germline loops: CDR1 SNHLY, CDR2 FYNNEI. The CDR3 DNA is TGTGCCAGCCCCCTTCTAGCGGGGGGAAGCACCGGGGAGCTGTTTTTT. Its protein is CASPLLAGGSTGELFF.

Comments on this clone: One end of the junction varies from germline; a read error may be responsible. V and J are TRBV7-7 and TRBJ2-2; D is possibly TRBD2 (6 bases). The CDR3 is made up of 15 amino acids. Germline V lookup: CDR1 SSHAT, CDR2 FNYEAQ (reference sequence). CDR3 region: CASSLNYGGTGELFF. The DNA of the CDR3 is TGTGCTAGCAGCTTAAATTACGGGGGTACCGGGGAGCTGTTTTTT.

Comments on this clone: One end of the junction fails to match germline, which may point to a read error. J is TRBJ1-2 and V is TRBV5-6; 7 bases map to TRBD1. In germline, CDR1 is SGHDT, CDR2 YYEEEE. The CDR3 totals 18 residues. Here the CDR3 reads CASSFSRRLGQTNSGYTF. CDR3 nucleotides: TGTGCCAGCAGCTTCTCGCGGCGTTTGGGACAGACAAACTCTGGCTACACCTTC.

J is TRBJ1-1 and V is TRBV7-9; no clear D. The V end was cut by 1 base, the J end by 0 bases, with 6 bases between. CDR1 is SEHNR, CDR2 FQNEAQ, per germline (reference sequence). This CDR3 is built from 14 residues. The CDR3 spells CASSLVQVNTEAFF. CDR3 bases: TGTGCCAGCAGCTTAGTCCAGGTGAACACTGAAGCTTTCTTT.

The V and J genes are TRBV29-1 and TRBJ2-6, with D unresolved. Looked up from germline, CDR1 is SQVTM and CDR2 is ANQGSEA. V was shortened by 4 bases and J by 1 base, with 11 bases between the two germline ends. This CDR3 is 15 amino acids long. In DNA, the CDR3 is TGCAGCGTTGCACAGATTGAGTCTGGGGCCAACGTCCTGACTTTC. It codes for CSVAQIESGANVLTF.

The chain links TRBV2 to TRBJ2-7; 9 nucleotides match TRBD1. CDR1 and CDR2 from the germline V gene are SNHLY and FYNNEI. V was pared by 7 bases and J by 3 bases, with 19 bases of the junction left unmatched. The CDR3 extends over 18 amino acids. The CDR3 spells CASTHPARNRQGVYEQYF. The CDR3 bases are TGTGCCAGCACCCACCCCGCCCGGAACCGACAGGGGGTCTACGAGCAGTACTTC.

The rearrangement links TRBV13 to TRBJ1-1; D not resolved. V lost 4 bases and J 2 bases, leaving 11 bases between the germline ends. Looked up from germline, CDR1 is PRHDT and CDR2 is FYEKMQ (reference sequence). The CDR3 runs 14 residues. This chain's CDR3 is CASSSPEGNTEAFF. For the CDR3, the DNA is TGTGCCAGCAGCTCACCGGAGGGCAACACTGAAGCTTTCTTT. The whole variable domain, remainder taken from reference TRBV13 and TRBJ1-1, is AAGVIQSPRHLIKEKRETATLKCYPIPRHDTVYWYQQGPGQDPQFLISFYEKMQSDKGSIPDRFSAQQFSDYHSELNMSSLELGDSALYFCASSSPEGNTEAFFGQGTRLTVV.

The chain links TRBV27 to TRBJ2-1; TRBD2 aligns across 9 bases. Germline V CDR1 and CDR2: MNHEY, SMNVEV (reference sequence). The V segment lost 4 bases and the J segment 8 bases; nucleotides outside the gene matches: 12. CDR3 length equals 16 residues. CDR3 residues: CASSSQAGTSIYEQFF. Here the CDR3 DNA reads TGTGCCAGCAGTTCACAAGCCGGGACTAGCATATATGAGCAGTTCTTC.

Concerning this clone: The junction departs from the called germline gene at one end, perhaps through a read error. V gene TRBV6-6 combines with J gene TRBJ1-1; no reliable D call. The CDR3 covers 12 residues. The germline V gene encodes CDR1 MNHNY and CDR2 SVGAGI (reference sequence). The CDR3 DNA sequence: TGTGCCAGTGGACCCCGGGGTACTGGAGCTTTCTTT. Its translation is CASGPRGTGAFF.

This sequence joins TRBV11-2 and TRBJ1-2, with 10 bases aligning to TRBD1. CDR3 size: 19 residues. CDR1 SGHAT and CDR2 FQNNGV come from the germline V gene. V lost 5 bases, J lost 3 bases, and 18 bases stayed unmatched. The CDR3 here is CASSPIRGDRGFIDYGYTF. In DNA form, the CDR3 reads TGTGCCAGCAGCCCAATAAGGGGGGACAGGGGCTTTATTGACTATGGCTACACCTTC.

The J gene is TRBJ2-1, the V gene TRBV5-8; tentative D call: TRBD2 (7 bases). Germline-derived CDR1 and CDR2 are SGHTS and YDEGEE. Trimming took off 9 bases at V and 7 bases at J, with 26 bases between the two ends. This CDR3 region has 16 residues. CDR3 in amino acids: CATEGPGQGRENEQFF. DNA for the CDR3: TGTGCCACGGAAGGTCCCGGGCAGGGGAGGGAGAATGAGCAGTTCTTC. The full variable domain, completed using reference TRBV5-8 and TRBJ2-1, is EAGVTQSPTHLIKTRGQQATLRCSPISGHTSVYWYQQALGLGLQFLLWYDEGEERNRGNFPPRFSGRQFPNYSSELNVNALELEDSALYLCATEGPGQGRENEQFFGPGTRLTVL.

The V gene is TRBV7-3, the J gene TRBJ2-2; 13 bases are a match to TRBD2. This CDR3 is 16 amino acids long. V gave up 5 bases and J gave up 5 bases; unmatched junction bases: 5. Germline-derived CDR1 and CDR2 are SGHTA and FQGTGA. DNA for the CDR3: TGTGCCAGCAGCCCCCAGGGACTAGCGGGAACCGGGGAGCTGTTTTTT. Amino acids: CASSPQGLAGTGELFF.

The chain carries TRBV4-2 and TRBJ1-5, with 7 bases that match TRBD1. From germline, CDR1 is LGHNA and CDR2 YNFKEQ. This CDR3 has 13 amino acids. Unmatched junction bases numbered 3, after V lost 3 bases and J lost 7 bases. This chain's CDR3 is CASSHDREQPQHF. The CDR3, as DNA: TGTGCCAGCAGCCACGACAGGGAACAGCCCCAGCATTTT.

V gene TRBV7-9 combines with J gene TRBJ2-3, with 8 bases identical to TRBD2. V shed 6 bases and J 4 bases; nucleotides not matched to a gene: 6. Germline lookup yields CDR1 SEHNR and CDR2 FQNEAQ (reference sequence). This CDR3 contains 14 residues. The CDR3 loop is CASSSGTSPDTQYF. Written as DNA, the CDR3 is TGTGCCAGCAGTTCCGGGACTAGTCCAGATACGCAGTATTTT.